A single sample gave rise to the 31 T cell receptor beta chains below, sequenced in a study of T cells expressing NK-cell markers. TCRdb processed the 5' RACE reads again and assigns one entry to each CDR3 protein, with no DNA. Recorded for this sample: 350,000 to 400,000 distinct CDR3 sequences. The sequenced sample consisted of blood T cells: a sorted CD56 or NKG2C T cell subset, CD4+ or CD8+ T cells, or bulk PBMC T cells (not recorded which). These receptors were taken from a woman aged 45-59 years in good health.

The V call is TRBV19, the J call TRBJ1-3. This CDR3 contains 12 residues. Germline loops: CDR1 LNHDA, CDR2 SQIVND (reference sequence). This CDR3 is CASSRVENTIYF.

The J gene is TRBJ1-4, the V gene TRBV12-3 or TRBV12-4. The CDR3 length is 14 residues. CDR3 region: CASSFASRGEKLFF.

The chain is built from TRBV14 and TRBJ2-2. The CDR3 length is 13 residues. The germline V gene has CDR1 SGHDN and CDR2 FVKESK. CDR3 in amino acids: CASKTFLTGELFF.

V gene TRBV5-1 combines with J gene TRBJ2-7; the TCRdb D gene call, TRBD2, has no DNA to confirm it. The CDR3 covers 16 residues. The germline CDR1 and CDR2 sequences are SGHRS and YFSETQ. The CDR3 is CASSLAVAGKSYEQYF. The full variable domain, completed using reference TRBV5-1 and TRBJ2-7, is KAGVTQTPRYLIKTRGQQVTLSCSPISGHRSVSWYQQTPGQGLQFLFEYFSETQRNKGNFPGRFSGRQFSNSRSEMNVSTLELGDSALYLCASSLAVAGKSYEQYFGPGTRLTVT.

V is TRBV5-1 and J is TRBJ1-1; TCRdb indicates TRBD1, and absent DNA this call remains unverified. CDR3 length: 15 amino acids. CDR1 and CDR2 from the germline V gene are SGHRS and YFSETQ. The CDR3 is CASSPTSWGDTEAFF.

The chain employs TRBV19 and TRBJ2-5; TCRdb names TRBD2, which stays unverified in the absence of DNA. The CDR3 runs to 15 residues. Germline lookup yields CDR1 LNHDA and CDR2 SQIVND (reference sequence). This chain's CDR3 is CASSIDQSGQETQYF.

The V call is TRBV29-1, the J call TRBJ1-1; the TRBD1 assignment by TCRdb is unverifiable without DNA. Per the germline V gene, CDR1 is SQVTM and CDR2 is ANQGSEA. CDR3 length: 14 amino acids. Here the CDR3 reads CSVVGVAQATEAFF.

The V gene is TRBV3-1, the J gene TRBJ2-3; TCRdb proposes TRBD1, but this gene call is untestable without DNA. Germline CDR1 LGHDT, CDR2 YNNKEL (reference sequence). The CDR3 loop spans 16 amino acids. The CDR3 sequence is CASSQVGGLGGDTQYF.

This chain connects TRBV5-4 to TRBJ2-4. CDR3 length: 15 amino acids. CDR1 is SGHNT and CDR2 is YYREEE in the germline V gene (reference sequence). This CDR3 reads CASSLDQSHKNIQYF.

The V and J genes are TRBV24-1 and TRBJ2-1. The CDR3 consists of 11 residues. In germline, CDR1 is KGHDR, CDR2 SFDVKD. CDR3: CATQRSNEQFF.

J is TRBJ2-7 and V is TRBV12-3 or TRBV12-4; the D gene TCRdb calls, TRBD2, cannot be checked with no DNA. The CDR3 runs 13 residues. Here the CDR3 reads CASSRQGPYEQYF.

The chain carries TRBV7-8 and TRBJ2-1; TCRdb calls TRBD2, which cannot be checked without DNA. The CDR3 has 16 amino acids. Germline CDR1 SGHVS, CDR2 FQNEAQ. This CDR3 is CASSLILAGGLHEQFF. The entire variable domain, with the rest obtained from reference TRBV7-8 and TRBJ2-1, is as follows: GAGVSQSPRYKVAKRGQDVALRCDPISGHVSLFWYQQALGQGPEFLTYFQNEAQLDKSGLPSDRFFAERPEGSVSTLKIQRTQQEDSAVYLCASSLILAGGLHEQFFGPGTRLTVL.

The chain couples TRBV12-3 or TRBV12-4 to TRBJ2-2; the D gene TCRdb calls, TRBD2, cannot be checked with no DNA. This CDR3 has 14 amino acids. CDR3 amino acids: CASSLRTSPGELFF.

The chain couples TRBV28 to TRBJ2-1; TCRdb lists TRBD1, though no DNA is available to test this call. This CDR3 is built from 16 residues. Germline CDR1 reads MDHEN; CDR2 reads SYDVKM. The CDR3 region is CASSFSRDRTYNEQFF.

The chain joins TRBV10-3 to TRBJ1-2; with no DNA, the TCRdb D assignment of TRBD1 cannot be verified. CDR3 size: 14 residues. Germline values: CDR1 ENHRY, CDR2 SYGVKD. CDR3 residues: CAITSGQVLDGYTF.

The V and J genes are TRBV2 and TRBJ1-2. This CDR3 region has 12 residues. In germline, CDR1 is SNHLY, CDR2 FYNNEI. CDR3 residues: CASSLEDYGYTF.

V is TRBV24-1 and J is TRBJ2-5; the D call of TRBD1 rests on TCRdb alone, since no DNA is present to check it. The CDR3 spans 14 residues. Germline V lookup: CDR1 KGHDR, CDR2 SFDVKD. CDR3 protein: CATSEAGTEETQYF.

The chain carries TRBV18 and TRBJ1-1; TCRdb's D call, TRBD1, is unchecked because there is no DNA. The germline CDR1 and CDR2 sequences are KGHSH and LQKENI. CDR3 length equals 13 residues. This chain's CDR3 is CASSPPSPGVAFF.

The rearrangement links TRBV14 to TRBJ2-1; TCRdb calls TRBD2, which cannot be checked without DNA. The CDR3 is 15 amino acids. CDR1 and CDR2 from the germline V gene are SGHDN and FVKESK. CDR3 region: CASSPRGGPKNEQFF.

The chain combines TRBV28 with TRBJ2-5; TCRdb's D gene call, TRBD2, goes unchecked for lack of DNA. Germline V lookup: CDR1 MDHEN, CDR2 SYDVKM. CDR3 length: 19 amino acids. The CDR3 sequence is CASSPQGLAVGLYQETQYF.

The chain joins TRBV5-1 to TRBJ2-7; lacking DNA, the TRBD1 call made by TCRdb goes unchecked. Germline loops: CDR1 SGHRS, CDR2 YFSETQ. This CDR3 has 15 amino acids. CDR3 in amino acids: CASSPGTGGTYEQYF.

The V gene is TRBV4-1, the J gene TRBJ1-1; no DNA is available, so the TRBD1 call from TCRdb remains unchecked. The CDR3 length is 15 residues. Looked up from germline, CDR1 is MGHRA and CDR2 is YSYEKL. The CDR3 sequence is CASNPSGAVSTEAFF.

The chain is built from TRBV11-2 and TRBJ2-1; the D call from TCRdb, TRBD2, cannot be confirmed without DNA. Germline loops: CDR1 SGHAT, CDR2 FQNNGV. The CDR3 runs to 16 residues. CDR3 sequence reads: CASSLLAGGLYNEQFF.

The chain recombines TRBV4-1 with TRBJ2-1; TCRdb proposes TRBD1, but this gene call is untestable without DNA. This CDR3 region has 15 residues. CDR1 and CDR2 (germline): MGHRA, YSYEKL. CDR3 amino acids: CASSSWTGAYNEQFF.

The genes are TRBV7-2 and TRBJ1-6. CDR3 size: 18 residues. Germline CDR1 SGHTA, CDR2 FQGNSA. CDR3 in amino acids: CASSLATVRSSYNSPLHF.

V and J are TRBV20-1 and TRBJ2-6. The CDR3 is 17 amino acids. Germline values: CDR1 DFQATT, CDR2 SNEGSKA (reference sequence). This chain's CDR3 is CSARDITANSGANVLTF.

The chain carries TRBV5-1 and TRBJ2-6; the D call from TCRdb, TRBD1, cannot be confirmed without DNA. The CDR3 totals 17 residues. The germline V gene encodes CDR1 SGHRS and CDR2 YFSETQ. The CDR3 loop reads CASSPPMRSDGANVLTF.

CDR3 loop: CAIRTAGSYGYTF. The V and J genes are TRBV10-3 and TRBJ1-2. Germline values: CDR1 ENHRY, CDR2 SYGVKD. The CDR3 length is 13 residues.

The chain carries TRBV7-9 and TRBJ2-7; there is no DNA to check the TCRdb D call of TRBD2. The CDR3 sequence is 15 residues long. CDR1 and CDR2 from the germline V gene are SEHNR and FQNEAQ (reference sequence). This CDR3 is CASSLRGGPYHEQYF.

The rearrangement joins TRBV14 to TRBJ2-3; with no DNA, the TCRdb D assignment of TRBD2 cannot be verified. Germline loops: CDR1 SGHDN, CDR2 FVKESK. The CDR3 sequence is 17 residues long. CDR3 residues: CASSDTGGPDGTDTQYF. Supplemented by reference TRBV14 and TRBJ2-3, the full variable domain reads EAGVTQFPSHSVIEKGQTVTLRCDPISGHDNLYWYRRVMGKEIKFLLHFVKESKQDESGMPNNRFLAERTGGTYSTLKVQPAELEDSGVYFCASSDTGGPDGTDTQYFGPGTRLTVL.

The J gene is TRBJ2-4, the V gene TRBV4-1; TCRdb reports TRBD2, a call that lacks DNA to check it against. CDR1 and CDR2 (germline): MGHRA, YSYEKL. CDR3 length: 17 residues. The CDR3 sequence is CASSQDGVRGVANIQYF.